Below, 20 T cell receptor beta chains from the same sample are listed, as sequenced in a study of OX40 agonist ivuxolimab in advanced cancers. Libraries were prepared by immunoSEQ multiplex PCR; TCRdb keeps only in-frame clonotypes and omits some of them. Of tens of thousands of clones listed, around four fifths are singletons. Sequencing used CD4+ or CD8+ T cells sorted from blood, obtained in a trial of the OX40 agonist ivuxolimab. The receptors stem from an adult with an advanced solid tumor such as melanoma, head and neck, liver or kidney cancer.

In its sample, this clone was seen a few times. This chain uses TRBV4-2 with TRBJ1-2; possible D gene TRBD1, 6 bases. CDR1 is LGHNA, CDR2 YNFKEQ, per germline. The V and J ends lost 3 bases and 1 base respectively, with 15 bases between them. CDR3 length: 16 amino acids. The CDR3, as DNA: TGTGCCAGCAGCCACATGGACAGACAGTATAACTATGGCTACACCTTC. Its translation is CASSHMDRQYNYGYTF.

This clone was recorded once. The chain couples TRBV7-2 to TRBJ2-5; TRBD2 is a possible D gene (7 bases). Germline CDR1 is SGHTA and CDR2 is FQGNSA. CDR3 length: 15 residues. Between the trimmed V and J ends, which lost 2 bases and 5 bases, there was a span of 15 bases. The CDR3 bases are TGTGCCAGCAGCTTAAATGGGGGGGCCTTGGAGACCCAGTACTTC. Translation: CASSLNGGALETQYF.

V and J are TRBV19 and TRBJ2-7; unclear D gene. V gave up 4 bases and J gave up 4 bases, with 8 bases separating them. Looked up from germline, CDR1 is LNHDA and CDR2 is SQIVND (reference sequence). This CDR3 comprises 12 residues. CDR3 nucleotides: TGTGCCAGTAGTACGATTGGATACGAGCAGTACTTC. Its translation is CASSTIGYEQYF.

CDR3 nucleotide sequence: TGTGCCAGCACTCCTCGGGGATTGGAGACTGAAGCTTTCTTT. It codes for CASTPRGLETEAFF. The J gene is TRBJ1-1, the V gene TRBV7-2; the D is unclear. V lost 7 bases to trimming and J lost 5 bases, with 17 bases between them. CDR1 and CDR2 from the germline V gene are SGHTA and FQGNSA. This CDR3 is 14 amino acids long.

The gene calls are TRBV28 and TRBJ2-3; D is unresolved. The V gene lost 1 base and the J gene lost 8 bases, with 19 bases spanning the gap. CDR3 size: 16 residues. Looked up from germline, CDR1 is MDHEN and CDR2 is SYDVKM. CDR3 protein: CASSLYQVGFTATQYF. In nucleotides, the CDR3 is TGTGCCAGCAGTTTATACCAAGTCGGGTTCACTGCTACGCAGTATTTT.

The J gene is TRBJ2-5, the V gene TRBV6-1; 7 nucleotides match TRBD2. From germline, CDR1 is MNHNS and CDR2 SASEGT. V gave up 6 bases and J gave up 5 bases; unmatched junction bases: 12. The CDR3 runs 15 residues. In DNA, the CDR3 is TGTGCCAGCAGCTCCTTGGGGGGGACTGATGAGACCCAGTACTTC. Translating gives CASSSLGGTDETQYF.

The genes are TRBV18 and TRBJ2-1; 9 nucleotides align to TRBD1. V lost 2 bases and J lost 9; bases outside the gene matches: 8. The CDR3 has 15 amino acids. Germline V lookup: CDR1 KGHSH, CDR2 LQKENI. The CDR3 DNA follows: TGTGCCAGCTCACCAACAGGGGGCGTGCTCGGTGAGCAGTTCTTC. It encodes CASSPTGGVLGEQFF.

J is TRBJ1-3 and V is TRBV19; maybe TRBD1 (6 bases). Trimming cost V 5 bases and J 2 bases, with 19 bases left between them. The CDR3 runs to 17 residues. Germline loops: CDR1 LNHDA, CDR2 SQIVND (reference sequence). The CDR3 nucleotides read TGTGCCAGTAGTCCGCGGGGACATCCGGGAGCTGGAAACACCATATATTTT. It yields the protein CASSPRGHPGAGNTIYF. The full variable domain, in which reference TRBV19 and TRBJ1-3 provide the parts outside the CDR3, is DGGITQSPKYLFRKEGQNVTLSCEQNLNHDAMYWYRQDPGQGLRLIYYSQIVNDFQKGDIAEGYSVSREKKESFPLTVTSAQKNPTAFYLCASSPRGHPGAGNTIYFGEGSWLTVV.

The DNA of the CDR3 is TGTGCCAGCAGTTTTCAACAGGGGGCGGGTGAAAAACTGTTTTTT. This translates into CASSFQQGAGEKLFF. The chain links TRBV27 to TRBJ1-4, with 9 bases aligning to TRBD1. This CDR3 is 15 amino acids long. The V and J ends lost 3 bases and 7 bases, in that order; junction bases with no gene match: 6. CDR1 is MNHEY, CDR2 SMNVEV, per germline (reference sequence).

V gene TRBV30 combines with J gene TRBJ1-2; the D is unclear. Germline assignment: CDR1 GTSNPN and CDR2 SVGIG (reference sequence). The germline V and J ends were trimmed by 5 bases and 8 bases, with 9 bases remaining between them. CDR3 size: 10 residues. The CDR3 sequence is CAWHQVGYTF. For the CDR3, the DNA is TGTGCCTGGCACCAGGTCGGCTACACCTTC.

V gene TRBV28 combines with J gene TRBJ1-6; no clear D gene. Germline CDR1 reads MDHEN; CDR2 reads SYDVKM. This CDR3 region has 13 residues. V was cut by 7 bases and J by 7 bases, with 11 bases left in between. This CDR3 is CASTPQRNSPLHF. In nucleotides, the CDR3 is TGTGCCAGCACCCCCCAACGGAATTCACCCCTCCACTTT.

The chain is built from TRBV11-2 and TRBJ2-7, with TRBD1 matching 8 bases. CDR3 length: 17 residues. The germline gives CDR1 SGHAT, CDR2 FQNNGV. The trim removed 5 bases at V and 1 base at J, leaving 13 bases unmatched. Here the CDR3 DNA reads TGTGCCAGCAGCCCGATTAACAGGGGGAGTCGGTCCTACGAGCAGTACTTC. Protein: CASSPINRGSRSYEQYF. The full variable domain, in which reference TRBV11-2 and TRBJ2-7 provide the parts outside the CDR3, is EAGVAQSPRYKIIEKRQSVAFWCNPISGHATLYWYQQILGQGPKLLIQFQNNGVVDDSQLPKDRFSAERLKGVDSTLKIQPAKLEDSAVYLCASSPINRGSRSYEQYFGPGTRLTVT.

The CDR3 reads CAISGGTSGAYEQYF. The CDR3 nucleotides are TGTGCCATCAGTGGCGGGACTAGCGGGGCCTACGAGCAGTACTTC. The chain has TRBV10-3 and TRBJ2-7, with 13 nucleotides matching TRBD2. V dropped 4 bases and J dropped 2; count of bases not matched to a gene: 2. This CDR3 spans 15 amino acids. The germline V gene has CDR1 ENHRY and CDR2 SYGVKD.

This chain links TRBV5-6 with TRBJ2-2, with D perhaps assigned TRBD1 or TRBD2 (5 bases each). The V and J ends lost 4 bases and 5 bases respectively, with 18 bases between them. The germline V gene encodes CDR1 SGHDT and CDR2 YYEEEE. The CDR3 has 16 amino acids. In nucleotides, the CDR3 is TGTGCCAGCAGCCCGTCGGGGCGCAGGTCGACCGGGGAGCTGTTTTTT. Residues: CASSPSGRRSTGELFF. Together with reference TRBV5-6 and TRBJ2-2, the CDR3 gives the full variable domain: DAGVTQSPTHLIKTRGQQVTLRCSPKSGHDTVSWYQQALGQGPQFIFQYYEEEERQRGNFPDRFSGHQFPNYSSELNVNALLLGDSALYLCASSPSGRRSTGELFFGEGSRLTVL.

The chain is built from TRBV6-5 and TRBJ2-7; 7 positions match TRBD2. The CDR3 sequence is 14 residues long. Germline CDR1 is MNHEY and CDR2 is SVGAGI. V trimming: 10 bases; J trimming: 0 bases; junction bases outside the gene matches: 9. The CDR3 DNA is TGTGCCACCGGGGGGACGTCAAGCTCCTACGAGCAGTACTTC. Residues: CATGGTSSSYEQYF.

The chain joins TRBV15 to TRBJ1-2, with a weak D call TRBD1 (5 bases). This CDR3 is 14 amino acids long. V was clipped by 0 bases and J by 4 bases, with 9 bases between them. Germline V gene sequence: CDR1 LNHNV, CDR2 YYDKDF (reference sequence). In DNA form, the CDR3 reads TGTGCCACCAGCAGAGATCGGGGGACCTATGGCTACACCTTC. Amino acids: CATSRDRGTYGYTF.

This chain uses TRBV7-6 with TRBJ2-6, with D possibly TRBD2 on 6 matching bases. The germline V gene encodes CDR1 SGHVS and CDR2 FNYEAQ. The V and J ends lost 5 bases and 6 bases respectively, with 14 bases between them. The CDR3 totals 15 residues. Here the CDR3 DNA reads TGTGCCAGCAGCCCGGGGGTTCTGGAGGCCAACGTCCTGACTTTC. Amino acid sequence: CASSPGVLEANVLTF.

The chain has TRBV28 and TRBJ1-2; TRBD1 aligns across 7 bases. The CDR3 extends over 14 amino acids. V dropped 8 bases and J dropped 2; count of bases not matched to a gene: 8. The V gene's germline CDR1 is MDHEN and CDR2 SYDVKM. In DNA, the CDR3 is TGTGCCAGCCTAGGAGGAGGGGGCAACTATGGCTACACCTTC. This sequence encodes CASLGGGGNYGYTF.

This chain joins TRBV6-5 and TRBJ2-1; D remains unclear. The CDR3 is made up of 13 amino acids. The V gene's germline CDR1 is MNHEY and CDR2 SVGAGI. V lost 10 bases, J lost 4 bases, and 14 bases lay in between. The CDR3 here is CATLRSEYNEQFF. The CDR3 nucleotides are TGTGCCACCCTGAGGAGCGAATACAATGAGCAGTTCTTC.

The V and J genes are TRBV11-2 and TRBJ1-5, with 7 nucleotides matching TRBD1. The CDR3 loop spans 16 amino acids. Trimming removed 5 bases from V and 1 base from J; junction bases left unmatched: 8. The V gene's germline CDR1 is SGHAT and CDR2 FQNNGV. DNA of the CDR3: TGTGCCAGCAGCGCCTTGACAGGGACCAGCAATCAGCCCCAGCATTTT. Translation: CASSALTGTSNQPQHF.